These 31 T cell receptor beta chains were sequenced from one sample in a study of blood T cell repertoires in COVID-19. Sequencing used immunoSEQ multiplex PCR; TCRdb keeps in-frame clones, though not all of them. The table records 300,000 to 350,000 clones, 80% to 90% of them present only once. Sequencing input: PBMCs or T cells enriched from blood (not recorded which). These receptors were collected from a middle-aged woman with acute COVID-19.

CDR3 coding DNA: TGTGCCAGCAGCAACCGACAGGGACTAGAGACCCAGTACTTC. Translated, it gives CASSNRQGLETQYF. V is TRBV7-2 and J is TRBJ2-5; TRBD1 is a possible D gene (7 bases). This CDR3 is built from 14 residues. The V end lost 5 bases, the J end lost 4 bases, and 14 bases lay between the germline ends. The germline V gene has CDR1 SGHTA and CDR2 FQGNSA.

CDR3 coding DNA: TGTGCCAGCAGCTTGGAATGGGGCAGGGGGCTTGGATCAGATACGCAGTATTTT. This encodes CASSLEWGRGLGSDTQYF. This chain links TRBV5-5 with TRBJ2-3; 8 bases are a match to TRBD1. V dropped 0 bases and J dropped 4; count of bases not matched to a gene: 13. The CDR3 is 18 residues long. Germline V gives CDR1 SGHKS, CDR2 YYEKEE (reference sequence). Filled out from reference TRBV5-5 and TRBJ2-3, the complete variable domain reads DAGVTQSPTHLIKTRGQQVTLRCSPISGHKSVSWYQQVLGQGPQFIFQYYEKEERGRGNFPDRFSARQFPNYSSELNVNALLLGDSALYLCASSLEWGRGLGSDTQYFGPGTRLTVL.

The chain's CDR3 is CASSGGQSSYNEQFF. The CDR3, as DNA: TGCGCCAGCAGTGGGGGACAAAGCTCCTACAATGAGCAGTTCTTC. The J gene is TRBJ2-1, the V gene TRBV10-1, with D possibly being TRBD1 (6 bases). The CDR3 is made up of 15 amino acids. The V end was cut by 4 bases, the J end by 0 bases, with 10 bases between. The germline V gene encodes CDR1 WNHNN and CDR2 SYGVQD (reference sequence).

The genes are TRBV15 and TRBJ1-2; 10 bases map to TRBD1. V was pared by 4 bases and J by 8 bases, with 4 bases of the junction left unmatched. The CDR3 contains 13 residues. The germline V gene encodes CDR1 LNHNV and CDR2 YYDKDF (reference sequence). CDR3 region: CATSIDRGRGYTF. Here the CDR3 DNA reads TGTGCCACCAGCATCGACAGGGGGCGCGGCTACACCTTC.

This clone has more than one count but fewer than ten. The chain combines TRBV2 with TRBJ1-1, with a possible D match to TRBD1 (5 bases). V was cut by 5 bases and J by 5 bases, with 15 bases left in between. The CDR3 loop spans 14 amino acids. Germline lookup yields CDR1 SNHLY and CDR2 FYNNEI. Here the CDR3 DNA reads TGTGCCAGCAGTCCATCGGGGGGTGGAACTGAAGCTTTCTTT. It is translated as CASSPSGGGTEAFF. Based on the CDR3 plus reference TRBV2 and TRBJ1-1, the full variable domain is EPEVTQTPSHQVTQMGQEVILRCVPISNHLYFYWYRQILGQKVEFLVSFYNNEISEKSEIFDDQFSVERPDGSNFTLKIRSTKLEDSAMYFCASSPSGGGTEAFFGQGTRLTVV.

In this sample, this clone turned up a few times. The V call is TRBV24-1, the J call TRBJ1-5; no definite D call. The CDR3 covers 14 residues. Germline lookup yields CDR1 KGHDR and CDR2 SFDVKD. With 4 bases removed from V and 3 bases from J, the gap between germline ends came to 9 bases. This CDR3 reads CATSEPGPNQPQHF. The DNA of the CDR3 is TGTGCCACCAGTGAACCAGGTCCCAATCAGCCCCAGCATTTT.

This chain links TRBV5-1 with TRBJ1-1; no reliable D call. The CDR3 totals 15 residues. V was cut by 0 bases and J by 0 bases, with 9 bases left in between. CDR1 and CDR2 (germline): SGHRS, YFSETQ. The CDR3 DNA reads TGCGCCAGCAGCTTGGAGTTACAGTTGAACACTGAAGCTTTCTTT. Translation: CASSLELQLNTEAFF.

As concerns this clone: The same CDR3 also results from other DNA sequences found in this sample. V gene TRBV18 combines with J gene TRBJ2-7; 8 bases agree with TRBD1. The CDR3 contains 14 residues. The junction had 6 bases not matched to a gene; V was cut back by 6 bases and J by 2 bases. Per the germline V gene, CDR1 is KGHSH and CDR2 is LQKENI. The CDR3 loop reads CASSPAGGPYEQYF. The CDR3 bases are TGTGCCAGCTCGCCGGCAGGGGGCCCCTACGAGCAGTACTTC.

The V call is TRBV25-1, the J call TRBJ2-2, with D perhaps TRBD1 (5 bases). The CDR3 runs 12 residues. The V end was cut by 6 bases, the J end by 5 bases, with 7 bases between. From germline, CDR1 is MGHDK and CDR2 SYGVNS. CDR3 bases: TGTGCCAGCAGGCAGGGAACCGGGGAGCTGTTTTTT. Translating gives CASRQGTGELFF.

In its sample, this clone was seen a few times. The rearrangement uses TRBV28 and TRBJ1-5; D not resolved. V lost 2 bases to trimming and J lost 7 bases, with 18 bases between them. Germline CDR1 is MDHEN and CDR2 is SYDVKM. This CDR3 has 16 residues. CDR3 DNA sequence: TGTGCCAGCAGTTTACTCGGGGTTATCACCAGACAGCCCCAGCATTTT. Amino acids: CASSLLGVITRQPQHF.

The sample holds one count of this clone. V and J are TRBV28 and TRBJ2-2, with 12 bases lining up with TRBD2. Germline V CDR1 and CDR2: MDHEN, SYDVKM. The CDR3 is made up of 16 amino acids. The V and J ends lost 3 bases and 5 bases, in that order; junction bases with no gene match: 4. The CDR3 nucleotides are TGTGCCAGCAGTTTCGGCGGGACTAGCGGGACCGGGGAGCTGTTTTTT. It specifies CASSFGGTSGTGELFF.

J is TRBJ2-2 and V is TRBV5-1; 13 nucleotides match TRBD2. The CDR3 totals 19 residues. With V trimmed by 0 bases and J by 3 bases, 8 bases remained unmatched. Germline loops: CDR1 SGHRS, CDR2 YFSETQ. CDR3 DNA sequence: TGCGCCAGCAGCTTGGCCACTAGCGGGGGGGCCTCCTACACCGGGGAGCTGTTTTTT. Translating gives CASSLATSGGASYTGELFF.

This rearrangement joins TRBV6-5 to TRBJ2-7; 7 nucleotides align to TRBD2. The CDR3 totals 15 residues. With 6 bases clipped from V and 0 bases from J, the junction kept 8 bases outside the gene matches. Germline assignment: CDR1 MNHEY and CDR2 SVGAGI. The CDR3 region has the DNA TGTGCCAGCAGAGACTTCGGGGGGAGCTCCTACGAGCAGTACTTC. Its protein product is CASRDFGGSSYEQYF.

This chain connects TRBV2 to TRBJ2-2; D call uncertain. V was cut by 7 bases and J by 4 bases, with 13 bases left in between. This CDR3 is built from 14 residues. Per germline, CDR1 SNHLY and CDR2 FYNNEI. Here the CDR3 reads CASTSRVTTGELFF. The CDR3 DNA reads as TGTGCCAGCACCTCCCGGGTCACCACCGGGGAGCTGTTTTTT.

The V and J genes are TRBV5-1 and TRBJ1-1, with a tentative D call TRBD1 (6 bases). V lost 0 bases and J lost 8, with 20 bases in between. The V gene's germline CDR1 is SGHRS and CDR2 YFSETQ. The length of the CDR3 is 16 residues. For the CDR3, the DNA is TGCGCCAGCAGCTTGGCCTCCTCTAACAGGGCTCGAGAAGCTTTCTTT. This sequence encodes CASSLASSNRAREAFF.

The rearrangement uses TRBV2 and TRBJ1-2, with a possible D match to TRBD1 (5 bases). Trimming cost V 1 base and J 6 bases, with 12 bases left between them. This CDR3 spans 14 amino acids. Looked up from germline, CDR1 is SNHLY and CDR2 is FYNNEI. CDR3 sequence reads: CASSEDRGSDGYTF. Here the CDR3 DNA reads TGTGCCAGCAGTGAAGATCGGGGGTCGGATGGCTACACCTTC.

The chain has TRBV19 and TRBJ1-4; the D is unclear. Trimming took off 6 bases at V and 9 bases at J, with 8 bases between the two ends. From germline, CDR1 is LNHDA and CDR2 SQIVND (reference sequence). This CDR3 has 11 amino acids. The CDR3 DNA follows: TGTGCCAGTAGCGAAAGCCAAAAACTGTTTTTT. Encoded protein: CASSESQKLFF.

J is TRBJ1-5 and V is TRBV3-1 (or the pseudogene TRBV3-2); D might be TRBD1 (5 bases). The germline V gene has CDR1 LGHDT and CDR2 YNNKEL (reference sequence). V was clipped by 4 bases and J by 3 bases, with 10 bases between them. CDR3 length: 14 residues. This CDR3 reads CASSPAGANQPQHF. CDR3 nucleotide sequence: TGTGCCAGCAGCCCGGCTGGGGCCAATCAGCCCCAGCATTTT.

This clone was counted between two and nine times. The chain recombines TRBV28 with TRBJ1-2; possibly TRBD1 for D (5 bases). V was pared by 8 bases and J by 8 bases, with 15 bases between. The CDR3 loop spans 12 amino acids. Germline V gene data show CDR1 as MDHEN and CDR2 as SYDVKM. As DNA, the CDR3 is TGTGCCAGCGGGGCCCAGTGGTACGGCTACACCTTC. Translated, it gives CASGAQWYGYTF.

The chain is built from TRBV4-1 and TRBJ1-5; D ambiguous. The CDR3 runs 16 residues. Trimming took 4 bases from V and 5 from J, leaving 18 bases between them. Looked up from germline, CDR1 is MGHRA and CDR2 is YSYEKL. DNA of the CDR3: TGCGCCAGCAGCCTCTCTGGTCGGGGTACCGATCAGCCCCAGCATTTT. Protein sequence: CASSLSGRGTDQPQHF.

In this sample, this clone turned up once. This chain uses TRBV7-2 with TRBJ2-3, with TRBD2 as a possible D gene (5 bases). V was shortened by 4 bases and J by 0 bases, with 11 bases between the two germline ends. CDR3 length: 15 amino acids. From germline, CDR1 is SGHTA and CDR2 FQGNSA. The CDR3 DNA sequence: TGTGCCAGCAGCTCAGCCACTAGGAGCACAGATACGCAGTATTTT. Residues: CASSSATRSTDTQYF.

This clone was observed a single time. Here the CDR3 DNA reads TGCGCCAGCAGCAATCACGGTACAGACAATGAGCAGTTCTTC. Protein: CASSNHGTDNEQFF. The rearrangement uses TRBV4-1 and TRBJ2-1; D unresolved. Germline CDR1 reads MGHRA; CDR2 reads YSYEKL. Trimming removed 5 bases from V and 5 bases from J, with 13 bases in between. This CDR3 spans 14 amino acids.

V and J are TRBV27 and TRBJ2-1; 12 bases line up with TRBD2. Unmatched junction bases numbered 7, after V lost 2 bases and J lost 8 bases. This CDR3 is built from 16 residues. Germline CDR1 reads MNHEY; CDR2 reads SMNVEV (reference sequence). CDR3 region: CASSLEGLAGIHEQFF. CDR3 DNA: TGTGCCAGCAGTTTAGAAGGACTAGCGGGGATCCATGAGCAGTTCTTC.

V usage is TRBV9 and J usage is TRBJ1-5; D not certain. There are 15 residues in the CDR3. Per germline, CDR1 SGDLS and CDR2 YYNGEE. V shed 0 bases and J shed 3 bases, with 10 bases lying between them. The CDR3 protein is CASSVGWQDNQPQHF. CDR3 DNA sequence: TGTGCCAGCAGCGTAGGCTGGCAGGACAATCAGCCCCAGCATTTT.

This chain connects TRBV18 to TRBJ2-1; 11 bases match TRBD1. CDR3 length: 15 amino acids. Germline CDR1 KGHSH, CDR2 LQKENI. Unmatched junction bases numbered 5, after V lost 4 bases and J lost 6 bases. CDR3 coding DNA: TGTGCCAGCTCACTCGGGACAGGGGGTATCAATGAGCAGTTCTTC. It yields the protein CASSLGTGGINEQFF.

This clone has a single count. The chain employs TRBV20-1 and TRBJ2-3; the D is unclear. The germline gives CDR1 DFQATT, CDR2 SNEGSKA (reference sequence). There are 11 residues in the CDR3. Trimming shortened V by 8 bases and J by 5 bases, and 11 bases separated the two germline ends. CDR3 residues: CSPTKRDTQYF. The CDR3 region has the DNA TGCAGTCCAACTAAGCGAGATACGCAGTATTTT.

The J gene is TRBJ1-3, the V gene TRBV5-1; 7 bases agree with TRBD1. Germline V gene data show CDR1 as SGHRS and CDR2 as YFSETQ. Trimming removed 1 base from V and 4 bases from J; junction bases left unmatched: 11. This CDR3 is built from 17 residues. This chain's CDR3 is CASSLLKGGSFGNTIYF. CDR3 sequence (DNA): TGCGCCAGCAGCTTGTTGAAAGGGGGCTCTTTCGGAAACACCATATATTTT.

As DNA, the CDR3 is TGTGCCAGCAGCTTGGAGGAGACAGGGTTTGAAAAACTGTTTTTT. As protein: CASSLEETGFEKLFF. The V and J genes are TRBV5-8 and TRBJ1-4, with 7 bases identical to TRBD1. J was trimmed by 7 bases and V by 0 bases; bases with no gene match: 6. This CDR3 has 15 residues. CDR1 is SGHTS and CDR2 is YDEGEE in the germline V gene.

Only a few counts were recorded for this clone. CDR3: CASSIGGFGGYGYTF. The CDR3 DNA is TGTGCCAGTAGTATAGGAGGTTTTGGCGGCTATGGCTACACCTTC. V usage is TRBV19 and J usage is TRBJ1-2; no clear D gene. The germline V and J ends were trimmed by 1 base and 4 bases, with 13 bases remaining between them. The CDR3 has 15 amino acids. Germline CDR1 LNHDA, CDR2 SQIVND (reference sequence).

This chain joins TRBV27 and TRBJ1-2; TRBD1 is a possible D gene (5 bases). Per the germline V gene, CDR1 is MNHEY and CDR2 is SMNVEV (reference sequence). This CDR3 spans 15 amino acids. Deletions cut 0 bases from V and 3 bases from J, with 11 bases between. The CDR3 here is CASSLSAGKDYGYTF. In DNA, the CDR3 is TGTGCCAGCAGTTTATCGGCAGGGAAAGACTATGGCTACACCTTC.

In its sample, this clone was seen once. The V and J genes are TRBV9 and TRBJ1-6; 11 bases line up with TRBD1. The CDR3 loop spans 18 amino acids. Per the germline V gene, CDR1 is SGDLS and CDR2 is YYNGEE. V shed 3 bases, J shed 5 bases, and the junction held 10 bases outside the gene matches. The CDR3, as DNA: TGTGCCAGCAGCGCCAAACCTGGGACAGGGGGGAATAATTCACCCCTCCACTTT. Encoded protein: CASSAKPGTGGNNSPLHF.